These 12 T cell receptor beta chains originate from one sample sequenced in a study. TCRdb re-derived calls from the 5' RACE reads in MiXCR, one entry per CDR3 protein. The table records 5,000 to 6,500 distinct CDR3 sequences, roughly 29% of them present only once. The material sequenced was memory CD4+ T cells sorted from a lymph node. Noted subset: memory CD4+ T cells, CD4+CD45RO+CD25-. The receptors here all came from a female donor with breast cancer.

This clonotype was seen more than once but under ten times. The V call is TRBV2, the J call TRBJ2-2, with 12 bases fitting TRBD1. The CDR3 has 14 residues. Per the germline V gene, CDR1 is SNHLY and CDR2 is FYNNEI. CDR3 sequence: CVGGTGGDQGELFF. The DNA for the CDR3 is TGTGTCGGTGGGACAGGGGGCGACCAGGGGGAGCTGTTTTTT.

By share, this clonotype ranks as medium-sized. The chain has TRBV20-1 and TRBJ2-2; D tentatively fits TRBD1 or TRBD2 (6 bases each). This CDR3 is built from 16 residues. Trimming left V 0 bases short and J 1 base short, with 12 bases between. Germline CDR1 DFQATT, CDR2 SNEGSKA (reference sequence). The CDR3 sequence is CSARDPGARNTGELFF. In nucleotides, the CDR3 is TGCAGTGCTAGAGATCCGGGGGCCAGGAACACCGGGGAGCTGTTTTTT.

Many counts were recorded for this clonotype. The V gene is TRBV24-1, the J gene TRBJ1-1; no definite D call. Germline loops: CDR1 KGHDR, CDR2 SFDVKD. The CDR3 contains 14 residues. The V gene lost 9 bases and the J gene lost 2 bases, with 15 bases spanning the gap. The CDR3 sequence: CATVGPGSNTEAFF. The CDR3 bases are TGTGCCACCGTCGGTCCCGGATCAAACACTGAAGCTTTCTTT.

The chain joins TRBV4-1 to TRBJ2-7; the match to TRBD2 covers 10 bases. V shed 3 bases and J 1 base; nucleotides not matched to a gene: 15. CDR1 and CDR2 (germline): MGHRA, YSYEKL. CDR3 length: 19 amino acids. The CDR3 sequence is CASSQRESPAGGASYEQYF. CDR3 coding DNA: TGCGCCAGCAGCCAGAGAGAATCCCCAGCGGGAGGGGCATCCTACGAGCAGTACTTC.

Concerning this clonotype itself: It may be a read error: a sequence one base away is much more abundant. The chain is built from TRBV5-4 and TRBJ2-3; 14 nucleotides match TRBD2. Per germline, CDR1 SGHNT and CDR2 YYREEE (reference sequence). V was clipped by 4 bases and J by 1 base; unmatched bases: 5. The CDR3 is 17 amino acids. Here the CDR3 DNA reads TGTGCCAGCAGCGTGACTAGCGGGGGGGCATGCACAGATACGCAGTATTTT. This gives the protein CASSVTSGGACTDTQYF.

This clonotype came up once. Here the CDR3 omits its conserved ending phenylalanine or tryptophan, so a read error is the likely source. CDR3: CASSFLQTPQETQYI. The CDR3 DNA reads as TGCGCCAGCAGCTTTCTTCAGACACCACAAGAGACCCAGTACATC. V is TRBV5-1 and J is TRBJ2-5; no firm D call. V was clipped by 2 bases and J by 2 bases, with 13 bases between them. Germline V gene sequence: CDR1 SGHRS, CDR2 YFSETQ. The CDR3 contains 15 residues.

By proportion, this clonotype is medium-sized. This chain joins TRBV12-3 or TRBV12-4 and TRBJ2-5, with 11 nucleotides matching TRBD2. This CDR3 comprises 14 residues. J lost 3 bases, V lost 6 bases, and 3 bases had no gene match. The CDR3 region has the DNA TGTGCCAGCAGGGGGACTAGCGGAGAAGAGACCCAGTACTTC. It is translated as CASRGTSGEETQYF.

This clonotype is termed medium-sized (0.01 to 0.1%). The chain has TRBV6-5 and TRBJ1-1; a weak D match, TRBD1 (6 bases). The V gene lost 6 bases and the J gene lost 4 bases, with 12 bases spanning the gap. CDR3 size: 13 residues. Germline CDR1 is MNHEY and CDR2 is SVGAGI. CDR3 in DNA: TGTGCCAGCAGGAAACAGGGATCCACTGAAGCTTTCTTT. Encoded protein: CASRKQGSTEAFF.

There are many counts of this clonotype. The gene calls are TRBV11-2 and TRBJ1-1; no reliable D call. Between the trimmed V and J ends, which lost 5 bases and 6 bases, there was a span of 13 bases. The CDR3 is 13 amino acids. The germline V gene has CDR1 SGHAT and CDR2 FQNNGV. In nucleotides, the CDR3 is TGTGCCAGCAGCGTAATTGGGGTATCTGAAGCTTTCTTT. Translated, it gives CASSVIGVSEAFF.

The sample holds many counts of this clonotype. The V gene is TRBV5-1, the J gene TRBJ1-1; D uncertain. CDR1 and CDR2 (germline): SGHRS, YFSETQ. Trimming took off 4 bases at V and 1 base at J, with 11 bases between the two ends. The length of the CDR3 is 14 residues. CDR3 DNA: TGCGCCAGCAGCCCTGGCGGCAGGAACACTGAAGCTTTCTTT. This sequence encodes CASSPGGRNTEAFF. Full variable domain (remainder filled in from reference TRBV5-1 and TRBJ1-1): KAGVTQTPRYLIKTRGQQVTLSCSPISGHRSVSWYQQTPGQGLQFLFEYFSETQRNKGNFPGRFSGRQFSNSRSEMNVSTLELGDSALYLCASSPGGRNTEAFFGQGTRLTVV.

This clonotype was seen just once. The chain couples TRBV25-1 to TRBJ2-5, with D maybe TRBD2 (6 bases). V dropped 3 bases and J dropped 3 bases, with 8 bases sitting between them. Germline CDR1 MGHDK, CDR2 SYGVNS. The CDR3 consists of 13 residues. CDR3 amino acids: CASSEGGEETQYF. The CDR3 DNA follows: TGTGCCAGCAGTGAGGGCGGGGAAGAGACCCAGTACTTC.

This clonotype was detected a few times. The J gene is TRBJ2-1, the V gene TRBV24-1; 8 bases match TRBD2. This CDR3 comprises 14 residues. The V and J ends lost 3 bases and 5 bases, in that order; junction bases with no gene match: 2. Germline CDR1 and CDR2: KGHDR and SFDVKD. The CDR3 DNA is TGTGCCACCAGTGATCTAGCGGGTAACAATGAGCAGTTCTTC. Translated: CATSDLAGNNEQFF.